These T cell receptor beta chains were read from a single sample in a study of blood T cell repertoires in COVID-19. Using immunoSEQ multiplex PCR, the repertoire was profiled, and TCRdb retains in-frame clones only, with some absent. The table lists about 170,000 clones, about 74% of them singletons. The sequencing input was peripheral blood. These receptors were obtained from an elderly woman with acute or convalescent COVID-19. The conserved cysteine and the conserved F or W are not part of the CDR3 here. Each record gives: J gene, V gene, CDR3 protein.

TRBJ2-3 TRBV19 ASNLGTGSLDTQY
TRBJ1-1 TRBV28 ASSEGSSGTEAF
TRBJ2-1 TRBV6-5 ASSFLAGGHNEQF
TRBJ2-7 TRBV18 ASSPLGRLEQY
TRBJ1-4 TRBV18 ASSPRTATNEKLF
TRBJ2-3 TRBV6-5 ASRLATDTDTQY
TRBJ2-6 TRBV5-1 ASGTGSGANVLT
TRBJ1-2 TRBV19 ASSAGTANLYGYT
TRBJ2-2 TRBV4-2 ASSQEGGANTGELF
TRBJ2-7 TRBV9 ASSVGGESSYEQY
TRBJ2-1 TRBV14 ASSPRTSGRSGNEQF
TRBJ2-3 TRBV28 ASLTGTGFTDTQY
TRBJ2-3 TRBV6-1 ASSEDNPDTQY
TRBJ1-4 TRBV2 ASSEGQAGEKLF
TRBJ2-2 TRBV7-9 ASSAGTENTGELF
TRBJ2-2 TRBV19 ATDRGRGNTGELF
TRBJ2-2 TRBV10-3 AISGRQVNTGELF
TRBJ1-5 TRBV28 ASSSMRVLNQPQH
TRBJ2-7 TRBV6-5 ASTFGGLYEQY
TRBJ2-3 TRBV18 ASSPQPPGNTDTQY
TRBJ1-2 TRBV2 ASSQAGGANYGYT
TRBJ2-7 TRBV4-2 ASSNLGASYEQY
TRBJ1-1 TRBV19 ASTRTLPNTEAF
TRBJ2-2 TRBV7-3 ASSLLAGDLGGELF
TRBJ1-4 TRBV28 ASGEWTATNEKLF
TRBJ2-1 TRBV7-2 ASSVGTDSYNEQF
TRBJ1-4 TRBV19 ASSMGTGATNEKLF
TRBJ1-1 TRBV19 ASSRGNEAF
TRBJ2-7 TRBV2 ASSASRTGLYEQY
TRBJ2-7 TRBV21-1 ASSIVTGTGELYEQY
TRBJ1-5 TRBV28 ASSFVTGGVGIQPQH
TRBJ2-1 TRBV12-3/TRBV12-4 ASSYGGENEQF
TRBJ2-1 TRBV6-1 ASSEQGVSYNEQF
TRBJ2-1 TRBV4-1 ASSRTRINEQF
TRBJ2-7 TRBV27 ASSLKTITTGSSYEQY
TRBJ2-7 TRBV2 ASRGGTGYEQY
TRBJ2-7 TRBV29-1 SATGGSYEQY
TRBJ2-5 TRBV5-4 ASSYGTTKRETQY
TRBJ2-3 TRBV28 ASSPTGAASTDTQY
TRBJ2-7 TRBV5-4 ASSLGLAGDEQY
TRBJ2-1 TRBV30 AWIPGGSTYNEQF
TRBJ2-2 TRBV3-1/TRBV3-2 ASSPRPNTGELF
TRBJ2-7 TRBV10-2 ASSDRVLGEQY
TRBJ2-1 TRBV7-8 ASSQTSGGRTNEQF
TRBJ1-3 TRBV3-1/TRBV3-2 ASSQQGGGSGNTIY
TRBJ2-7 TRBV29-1 SVELPDRGYEQY
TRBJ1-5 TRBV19 ATRDRGIQPQH
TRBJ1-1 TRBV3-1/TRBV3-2 ASSPVQGAGNTEAF
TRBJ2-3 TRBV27 ASSSPRVVAGVADTQY
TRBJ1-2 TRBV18 ASSPPTGQGNYGYT
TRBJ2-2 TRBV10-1 ATSRGGTGELF
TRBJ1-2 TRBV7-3 ASSQGQGGYGYT